The 3 T cell receptor beta chains reported below all come from one sample, sequenced in a study of blood T cells in healthy people across ages. Combining a sample-barcoded 5' primer with a J-beta primer mix, a second PCR ran for about 7 to 11 cycles. In TCRdb, the 5' RACE reads were re-called with MiXCR into one record per CDR3 protein. This table has approximately 1.5 million distinct CDR3 sequences, about 31% appearing once. Specimen: blood. The receptors were gathered from a woman aged 25 to 45 in good health.

J is TRBJ2-1 and V is TRBV7-3; no definite D call. This CDR3 comprises 16 residues. Trimming stripped 2 bases from V and 0 bases from J, with 11 bases between. Germline-derived CDR1 and CDR2 are SGHTA and FQGTGA. CDR3 sequence reads: CASSLDAPGSYNEQFF. As DNA, the CDR3 is TGTGCCAGCAGCTTAGACGCGCCGGGCTCCTACAATGAGCAGTTCTTC.

The chain is built from TRBV5-1 and TRBJ2-4, with TRBD2 identical over 11 bases. The J call may be mistaken, given a closer DNA end match to TRBJ2-7. From germline, CDR1 is SGHRS and CDR2 YFSETQ. This CDR3 comprises 16 residues. The CDR3 DNA follows: TGCGCCAGCAGCTCTAATCTAGCGGGAGGTTCCTACGAGCAGTACTTC. It encodes CASSSNLAGGSYEQYF.

V gene TRBV27 combines with J gene TRBJ2-5, with 10 nucleotides matching TRBD2. The ends lost 0 bases at V and 0 bases at J; junction bases unmatched: 13. Germline CDR1 and CDR2: MNHEY and SMNVEV (reference sequence). This CDR3 region has 20 residues. CDR3 protein: CASSLSPDRTSGVHQETQYF. CDR3 DNA: TGTGCCAGCAGTTTATCACCCGATAGGACTAGCGGAGTCCACCAAGAGACCCAGTACTTC.